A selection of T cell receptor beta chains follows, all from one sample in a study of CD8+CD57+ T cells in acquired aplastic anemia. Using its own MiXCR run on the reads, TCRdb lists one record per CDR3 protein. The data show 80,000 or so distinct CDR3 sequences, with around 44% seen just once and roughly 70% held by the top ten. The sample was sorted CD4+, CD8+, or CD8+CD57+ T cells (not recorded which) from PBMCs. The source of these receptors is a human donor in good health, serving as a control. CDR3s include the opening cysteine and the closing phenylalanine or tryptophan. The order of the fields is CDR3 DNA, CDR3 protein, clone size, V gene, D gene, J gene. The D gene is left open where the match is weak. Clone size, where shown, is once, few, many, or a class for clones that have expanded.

DNA: TGTGCCAGCAGTGAAGGGACAACAAGCAATCAGCCCCAGCATTTT; CDR3: CASSEGTTSNQPQHF; size: .; V: TRBV2; D: .; J: TRBJ1-5
DNA: TGTGCCAGCAGCTTGGCACTAGTTGAGACCCAGTACTTC; CDR3: CASSLALVETQYF; size: many; V: TRBV5-5; D: .; J: TRBJ2-5
DNA: TGTGCCTGGAGTCCGGGACCTGAAAAACTGTTTTTT; CDR3: CAWSPGPEKLFF; size: .; V: TRBV30; D: .; J: TRBJ1-4
DNA: TGTGCCAGCAGGCCAGGGGGCTCCTATAATTCACCCCCTCACTTT; CDR3: CASRPGGSYNSPPHF; size: .; V: TRBV2; D: TRBD1; J: TRBJ1-6
DNA: TGTGCCAGCAGCGTAGAGGGGGGAGGGAATTCACCCCTCCACTTT; CDR3: CASSVEGGGNSPLHF; size: many; V: TRBV9; D: .; J: TRBJ1-6
DNA: TGTGCCAGCAGTGTCAGGCGCTATGGCTACACCTTC; CDR3: CASSVRRYGYTF; size: .; V: TRBV2; D: .; J: TRBJ1-2
DNA: TGCAGCGTTGCCGAGGGGCCTGGGGGAGAGCAGTACTTC; CDR3: CSVAEGPGGEQYF; size: many; V: TRBV29-1; D: .; J: TRBJ2-7
DNA: TGTGCCAGCAGCTCCAAACCCACAGATACGCAGTATTTT; CDR3: CASSSKPTDTQYF; size: many; V: TRBV11-2; D: .; J: TRBJ2-3
DNA: TGTGCCAGCAGCGACCCTCAGCGGGGGGGCCGGAATGAGCAGTTCTTC; CDR3: CASSDPQRGGRNEQFF; size: few; V: TRBV9; D: TRBD2; J: TRBJ2-1
DNA: TGTGCCAGCAGCGTAGCCGGGGAGAGCGCTGAAGCTTTCTTT; CDR3: CASSVAGESAEAFF; size: few; V: TRBV11-1; D: .; J: TRBJ1-1
DNA: TGTGCCACCAGTGATCTGACTAGTTCTCCAGATACGCAGTATTTT; CDR3: CATSDLTSSPDTQYF; size: many; V: TRBV24-1; D: .; J: TRBJ2-3
DNA: TGTGCCAGTAGAGGGGGGCTCAGTTCACCCCTCCACTTT; CDR3: CASRGGLSSPLHF; size: few; V: TRBV19; D: .; J: TRBJ1-6
DNA: TGTGCCAGCAGCCCCCCGGCTGGGGAGACCCAGTACTTC; CDR3: CASSPPAGETQYF; size: many; V: TRBV7-9; D: .; J: TRBJ2-5
DNA: TGTGCCACCAGCAGAGGAGGCTGGTCCTACAATGAGCAGTTCTTC; CDR3: CATSRGGWSYNEQFF; size: few; V: TRBV15; D: .; J: TRBJ2-1
DNA: TGTGCCAGCGGGAGCGGGTCAGGGCACGAGCAGTACTTC; CDR3: CASGSGSGHEQYF; size: .; V: TRBV19; D: .; J: TRBJ2-7
DNA: TGTGCCAGCAGCCCCAACGCCGAGGGGGACAGGGTAACTGAAGCTTTCTTT; CDR3: CASSPNAEGDRVTEAFF; size: once; V: TRBV6-1; D: TRBD1; J: TRBJ1-1
DNA: TGTGCCACTCAAACTAGCGGGGGCCGTGACCAAGAGACCCAGTACTTC; CDR3: CATQTSGGRDQETQYF; size: .; V: TRBV10-3; D: TRBD2; J: TRBJ2-5
DNA: TGTGCCAGCAGTGAAAATTCACCCCTCCACTTT; CDR3: CASSENSPLHF; size: .; V: TRBV25-1; D: .; J: TRBJ1-6
DNA: TGTGCCACCAGTGATCGGACTAGCAGCTCCTACGAGCAGTACTTC; CDR3: CATSDRTSSSYEQYF; size: .; V: TRBV24-1; D: TRBD2; J: TRBJ2-7
DNA: TGTGCCAGCAGTTTCGGCCAGGGGAATGAGCAGTTCTTC; CDR3: CASSFGQGNEQFF; size: .; V: TRBV6-5; D: .; J: TRBJ2-1
DNA: TGTGCCAGCAGCCACATTGAGCACATTCAGTACTTC; CDR3: CASSHIEHIQYF; size: many; V: TRBV14; D: .; J: TRBJ2-4
DNA: TGTGCCAGCAGTCCCTTTATAGAATACTCTGGAAACACCATATATTTT; CDR3: CASSPFIEYSGNTIYF; size: .; V: TRBV6-1; D: .; J: TRBJ1-3
DNA: TGTGCCAGTAGTGTCGCTAGCGGGGGGGCCCTCCACTTT; CDR3: CASSVASGGALHF; size: .; V: TRBV19; D: .; J: TRBJ1-6
DNA: TGTGCCAGCAGGTTGACAGGGACCACCCAAGAGACCCAGCACTTC; CDR3: CASRLTGTTQETQHF; size: .; V: TRBV28; D: TRBD1; J: TRBJ2-5
DNA: TGTGCCAGCAGGGCGAGACAGGGGGGTTTGGGAGAGCAGTACTTC; CDR3: CASRARQGGLGEQYF; size: many; V: TRBV6-1; D: TRBD1; J: TRBJ2-7
DNA: TGTGCCAGCAGTGAAGAGTCAGTAGCCAAAAACATTCAGTACTTC; CDR3: CASSEESVAKNIQYF; size: many; V: TRBV2; D: .; J: TRBJ2-4
DNA: TGTGCCTGGAGTGTAGTCAACACCATATATTTT; CDR3: CAWSVVNTIYF; size: .; V: TRBV30; D: .; J: TRBJ1-3
DNA: TGTGCCACCAGCTGGGCGCTGATGAACACTGAAGCTTTCTTT; CDR3: CATSWALMNTEAFF; size: .; V: TRBV15; D: .; J: TRBJ1-1
DNA: TGTGCCACCAGTGATTTGAGCAGCGATGAGCAGTTCTTC; CDR3: CATSDLSSDEQFF; size: many; V: TRBV24-1; D: .; J: TRBJ2-1
DNA: TGTGCCGCCAGCAGAGAGGGAGGATCCTACGAGCAGTACTTC; CDR3: CAASREGGSYEQYF; size: .; V: TRBV15; D: .; J: TRBJ2-7
DNA: TGTGCCAGTACCTCTGACAGTAACTATGGCTACACCTTC; CDR3: CASTSDSNYGYTF; size: .; V: TRBV19; D: .; J: TRBJ1-2
DNA: TGCGCCAGCAGCCAAGTAGGGGGTGCCTCCTACAATGAGCAGTTCTTC; CDR3: CASSQVGGASYNEQFF; size: .; V: TRBV4-1; D: .; J: TRBJ2-1
DNA: TGTGCCTGGAGTTCCTCATCGTCCTACGAGCAGTACTTC; CDR3: CAWSSSSSYEQYF; size: .; V: TRBV30; D: .; J: TRBJ2-7
DNA: TGTGCCAGCAGCTTAGCCCTGGGGGGGAGGGAGACCCAGTACTTC; CDR3: CASSLALGGRETQYF; size: .; V: TRBV7-2; D: TRBD2; J: TRBJ2-5
DNA: TGTGCCAGCAGCTTAGGGGTAGTTCAGCCCCAGCATTTT; CDR3: CASSLGVVQPQHF; size: many; V: TRBV7-9; D: .; J: TRBJ1-5
DNA: TGCAGCGTTGAGGTGGACAGGGCAACTGAAGCTTTCTTT; CDR3: CSVEVDRATEAFF; size: .; V: TRBV29-1; D: TRBD1; J: TRBJ1-1
DNA: TGCAGTGCTAGAGATCTGGACTACGATTACAATGAGCAGTTCTTC; CDR3: CSARDLDYDYNEQFF; size: few; V: TRBV20-1; D: .; J: TRBJ2-1
DNA: TGCGCCAGCAGCTTAGCCGGAGGGTTGGAAGCTTTCTTT; CDR3: CASSLAGGLEAFF; size: many; V: TRBV5-1; D: .; J: TRBJ1-1
DNA: TGTGCCAGCAGCCCACTCCGGGGGTACAGGGCCTCCAATGAGCAGTTCTTC; CDR3: CASSPLRGYRASNEQFF; size: many; V: TRBV7-9; D: .; J: TRBJ2-1
DNA: TGTGCCAGTAGTTTCGAGACAGGACGTCAGCCCCAGCATTTT; CDR3: CASSFETGRQPQHF; size: .; V: TRBV19; D: .; J: TRBJ1-5
DNA: TGTGCCAGCAGCGTCAGACTAGCGGGGGGGCTAGAGCAGTACTTC; CDR3: CASSVRLAGGLEQYF; size: many; V: TRBV11-3; D: TRBD2; J: TRBJ2-7
DNA: TGCAGCGTTGAAAGGGGGGGCCCTGGAAACACCATATATTTT; CDR3: CSVERGGPGNTIYF; size: many; V: TRBV29-1; D: .; J: TRBJ1-3
DNA: TGTGCCAGTAGTATTTCCAGGATATACCAGCCCCAGCATTTT; CDR3: CASSISRIYQPQHF; size: once; V: TRBV19; D: .; J: TRBJ1-5
DNA: TGTGCCAGCAGTTATGGGGCCCACTCTGGAAACACCATATATTTT; CDR3: CASSYGAHSGNTIYF; size: few; V: TRBV6-5; D: .; J: TRBJ1-3
DNA: TGTGCCAGCAGTGCCCTAGCGGGAGCGGGGGAGGATACGCAGTATTTT; CDR3: CASSALAGAGEDTQYF; size: many; V: TRBV25-1; D: TRBD2; J: TRBJ2-3
DNA: TGTGCCACCAGCAGAGGGTCGGCGGGGGGCTACAATGAGCAGTTCTTC; CDR3: CATSRGSAGGYNEQFF; size: .; V: TRBV15; D: TRBD2; J: TRBJ2-1
DNA: TGTGCCAGCAAAAAACAGGGGGCTGACATTCAGTACTTC; CDR3: CASKKQGADIQYF; size: many; V: TRBV6-1; D: TRBD1; J: TRBJ2-4
DNA: TGTGCCAGCAGCAGACACGGACAGGGGCACCACAATGAGCAGTTCTTC; CDR3: CASSRHGQGHHNEQFF; size: many; V: TRBV7-9; D: TRBD1; J: TRBJ2-1
DNA: TGTGCCACCAGTGATCCCGGGACAGGGTTCGCCGGGGAGCTGTTTTTT; CDR3: CATSDPGTGFAGELFF; size: .; V: TRBV24-1; D: TRBD1; J: TRBJ2-2
DNA: TGTGCCATCAGTGAGAGGGGGAGACAGACGGATACGCAGTATTTT; CDR3: CAISERGRQTDTQYF; size: .; V: TRBV10-3; D: .; J: TRBJ2-3